This T cell receptor beta chain was captured in a study of blood T cell repertoires in COVID-19. Only a few counts were recorded for this clone. V lost 1 base and J lost 12, with 7 bases in between. The CDR3 length is 12 residues. Assay used: immunoSEQ multiplex PCR; TCRdb lists only in-frame clones, some missing. The data hold 140,000 or so clones, with over 70% observed a single time. The gene calls are TRBV12-3 or TRBV12-4 and TRBJ1-6; D not certain. Sample: peripheral blood. The source of this sequence is a man aged 50 to 59 who had recovered from COVID-19. The CDR3 loop is CASSLGLLPLHF. CDR3 bases: TGTGCCAGCAGTTTAGGGCTCCTACCCCTCCACTTT.